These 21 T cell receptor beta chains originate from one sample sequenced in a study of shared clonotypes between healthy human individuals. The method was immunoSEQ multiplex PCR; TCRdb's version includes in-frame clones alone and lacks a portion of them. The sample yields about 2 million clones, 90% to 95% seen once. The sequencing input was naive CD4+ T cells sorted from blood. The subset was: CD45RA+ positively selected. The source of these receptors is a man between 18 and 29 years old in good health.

CDR3 nucleotide sequence: TGTGCCAGCAGCTTAGGGGGTAGCGGGGCCCATTTCGAGCAGTACTTC. Protein sequence: CASSLGGSGAHFEQYF. The chain employs TRBV7-2 and TRBJ2-7; TRBD2 agrees at 8 bases. The germline CDR1 and CDR2 sequences are SGHTA and FQGNSA. V trimming: 1 base; J trimming: 6 bases; junction bases outside the gene matches: 11. This CDR3 is built from 16 residues. The full variable domain, completed using reference TRBV7-2 and TRBJ2-7, is GAGVSQSPSNKVTEKGKDVELRCDPISGHTALYWYRQSLGQGLEFLIYFQGNSAPDKSGLPSDRFSAERTGGSVSTLTIQRTQQEDSAVYLCASSLGGSGAHFEQYFGPGTRLTVT.

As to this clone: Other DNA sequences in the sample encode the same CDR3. CDR3 in DNA: TGCGCCAGCAGCCTCAGCAGCACCGGGGAGCTGTTTTTT. It is translated as CASSLSSTGELFF. The chain recombines TRBV5-1 with TRBJ2-2; no definite D call. Germline values: CDR1 SGHRS, CDR2 YFSETQ. The CDR3 sequence is 13 residues long. Trimming removed 4 bases at V and 4 bases at J, with 8 bases between. The whole variable domain, filled in from reference TRBV5-1 and TRBJ2-2, reads KAGVTQTPRYLIKTRGQQVTLSCSPISGHRSVSWYQQTPGQGLQFLFEYFSETQRNKGNFPGRFSGRQFSNSRSEMNVSTLELGDSALYLCASSLSSTGELFFGEGSRLTVL.

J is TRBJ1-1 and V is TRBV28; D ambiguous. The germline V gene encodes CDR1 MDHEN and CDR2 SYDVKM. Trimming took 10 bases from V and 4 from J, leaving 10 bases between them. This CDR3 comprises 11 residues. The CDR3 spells CATGGSTEAFF. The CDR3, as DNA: TGTGCCACAGGCGGGAGCACTGAAGCTTTCTTT.

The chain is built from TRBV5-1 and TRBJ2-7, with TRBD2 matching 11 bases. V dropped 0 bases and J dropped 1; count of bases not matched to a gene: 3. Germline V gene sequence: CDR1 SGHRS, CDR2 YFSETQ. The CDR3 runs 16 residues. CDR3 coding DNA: TGCGCCAGCAGCTTGGGACTAGCGGGAATTTCCTACGAGCAGTACTTC. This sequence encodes CASSLGLAGISYEQYF.

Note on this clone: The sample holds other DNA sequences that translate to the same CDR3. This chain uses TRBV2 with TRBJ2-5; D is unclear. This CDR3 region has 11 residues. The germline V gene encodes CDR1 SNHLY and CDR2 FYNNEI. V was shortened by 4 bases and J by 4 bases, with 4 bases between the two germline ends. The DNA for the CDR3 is TGTGCCAGCAGTGGGGGAGAGACCCAGTACTTC. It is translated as CASSGGETQYF.

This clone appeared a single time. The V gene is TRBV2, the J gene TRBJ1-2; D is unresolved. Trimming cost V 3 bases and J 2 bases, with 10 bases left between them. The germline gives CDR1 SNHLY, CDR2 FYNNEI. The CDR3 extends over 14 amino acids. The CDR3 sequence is CASSDEGRNYGYTF. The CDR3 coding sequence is TGTGCCAGCAGTGACGAGGGAAGAAACTATGGCTACACCTTC. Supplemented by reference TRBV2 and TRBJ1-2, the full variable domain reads EPEVTQTPSHQVTQMGQEVILRCVPISNHLYFYWYRQILGQKVEFLVSFYNNEISEKSEIFDDQFSVERPDGSNFTLKIRSTKLEDSAMYFCASSDEGRNYGYTFGSGTRLTVV.

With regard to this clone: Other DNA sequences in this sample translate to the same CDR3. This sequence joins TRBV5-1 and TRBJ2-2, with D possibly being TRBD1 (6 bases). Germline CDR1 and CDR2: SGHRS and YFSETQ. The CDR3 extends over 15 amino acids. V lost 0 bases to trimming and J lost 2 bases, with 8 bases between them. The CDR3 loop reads CASSLVQGNTGELFF. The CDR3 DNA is TGCGCCAGCAGCTTGGTACAGGGCAACACCGGGGAGCTGTTTTTT.

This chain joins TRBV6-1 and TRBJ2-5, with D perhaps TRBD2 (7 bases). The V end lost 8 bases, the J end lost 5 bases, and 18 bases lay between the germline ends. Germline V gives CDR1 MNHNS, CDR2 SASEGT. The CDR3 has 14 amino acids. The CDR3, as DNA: TGTGCCAGCTCTTGGGGGGGCATTTCGGAGACCCAGTACTTC. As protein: CASSWGGISETQYF.

Here the CDR3 DNA reads TGTGCCAGCAGGAGTCAGGACAGTTATAACTATGGCTACACCTTC. Amino acid sequence: CASRSQDSYNYGYTF. The rearrangement uses TRBV6-5 and TRBJ1-2; D might be TRBD1 (6 bases). The CDR3 runs to 15 residues. Germline values: CDR1 MNHEY, CDR2 SVGAGI. Trimming left V 6 bases short and J 1 base short, with 15 bases between.

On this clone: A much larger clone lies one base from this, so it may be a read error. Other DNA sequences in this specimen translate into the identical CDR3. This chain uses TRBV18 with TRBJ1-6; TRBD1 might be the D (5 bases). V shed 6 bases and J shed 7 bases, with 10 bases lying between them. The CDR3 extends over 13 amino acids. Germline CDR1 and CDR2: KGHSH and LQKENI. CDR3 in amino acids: CASSPDRNSPLHF. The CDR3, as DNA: TGTGCCAGCTCCCCCGACAGAAATTCACCCCTCCACTTT.

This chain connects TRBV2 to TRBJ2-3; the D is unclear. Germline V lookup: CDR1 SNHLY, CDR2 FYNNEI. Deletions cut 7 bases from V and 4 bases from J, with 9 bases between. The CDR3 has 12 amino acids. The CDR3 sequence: CASNVVPDTQYF. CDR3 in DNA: TGTGCCAGCAATGTCGTACCAGATACGCAGTATTTT.

CDR3 sequence: CASSFPGTDATYEQYF. CDR3 bases: TGTGCCAGCAGCTTTCCCGGGACAGACGCCACCTACGAGCAGTACTTC. The V call is TRBV7-2, the J call TRBJ2-7, with 7 bases that match TRBD1. Trimming cost V 3 bases and J 2 bases; bases outside gene matches: 10. CDR1 and CDR2 (germline): SGHTA, FQGNSA. The CDR3 loop spans 16 amino acids.

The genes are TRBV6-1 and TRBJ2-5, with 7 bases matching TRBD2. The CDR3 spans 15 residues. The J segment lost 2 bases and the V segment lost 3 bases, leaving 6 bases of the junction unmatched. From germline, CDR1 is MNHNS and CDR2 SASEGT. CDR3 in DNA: TGTGCCAGCAGTGACTCGGGACTACCACAAGAGACCCAGTACTTC. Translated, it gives CASSDSGLPQETQYF.

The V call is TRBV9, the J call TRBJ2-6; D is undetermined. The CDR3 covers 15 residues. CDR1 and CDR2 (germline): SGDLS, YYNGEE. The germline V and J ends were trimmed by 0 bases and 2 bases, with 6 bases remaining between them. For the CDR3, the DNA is TGTGCCAGCAGCGTAGAAGCAACTGGGGCCAACGTCCTGACTTTC. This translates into CASSVEATGANVLTF.

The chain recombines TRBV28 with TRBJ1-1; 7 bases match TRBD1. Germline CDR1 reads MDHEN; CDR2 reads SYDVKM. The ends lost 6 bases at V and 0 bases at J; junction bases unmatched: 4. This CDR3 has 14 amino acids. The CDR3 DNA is TGTGCCAGCAGCATGACAGGGATGAACACTGAAGCTTTCTTT. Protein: CASSMTGMNTEAFF. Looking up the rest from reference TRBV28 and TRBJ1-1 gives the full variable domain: DVKVTQSSRYLVKRTGEKVFLECVQDMDHENMFWYRQDPGLGLRLIYFSYDVKMKEKGDIPEGYSVSREKKERFSLILESASTNQTSMYLCASSMTGMNTEAFFGQGTRLTVV.

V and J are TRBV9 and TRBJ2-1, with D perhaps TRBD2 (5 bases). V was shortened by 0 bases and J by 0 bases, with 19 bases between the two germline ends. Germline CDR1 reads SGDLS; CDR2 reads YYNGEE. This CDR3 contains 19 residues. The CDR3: CASSVVSGSASSSYNEQFF. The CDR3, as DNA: TGTGCCAGCAGCGTAGTAAGCGGTTCCGCCTCGAGCTCCTACAATGAGCAGTTCTTC. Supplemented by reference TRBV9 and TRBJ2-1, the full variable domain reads DSGVTQTPKHLITATGQRVTLRCSPRSGDLSVYWYQQSLDQGLQFLIQYYNGEERAKGNILERFSAQQFPDLHSELNLSSLELGDSALYFCASSVVSGSASSSYNEQFFGPGTRLTVL.

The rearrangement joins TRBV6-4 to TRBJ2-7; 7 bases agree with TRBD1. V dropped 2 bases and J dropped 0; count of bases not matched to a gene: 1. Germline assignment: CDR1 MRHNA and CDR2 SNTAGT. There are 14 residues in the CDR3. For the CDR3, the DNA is TGTGCCAGCAGTGACGGGACAGACTCCTACGAGCAGTACTTC. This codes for CASSDGTDSYEQYF.

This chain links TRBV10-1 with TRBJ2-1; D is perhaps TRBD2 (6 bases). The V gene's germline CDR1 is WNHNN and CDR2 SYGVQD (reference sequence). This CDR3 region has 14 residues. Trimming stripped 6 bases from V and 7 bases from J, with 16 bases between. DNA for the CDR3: TGCGCCAGCAGCGGAGGGACCCGAGGGAATGAGCAGTTCTTC. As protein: CASSGGTRGNEQFF.

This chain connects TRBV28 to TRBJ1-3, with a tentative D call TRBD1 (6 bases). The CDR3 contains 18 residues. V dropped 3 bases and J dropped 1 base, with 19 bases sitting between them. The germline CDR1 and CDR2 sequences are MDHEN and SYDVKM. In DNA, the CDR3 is TGTGCCAGCAGTTTGTCCCCATCCAGGGGTAGTTCTGGAAACACCATATATTTT. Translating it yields CASSLSPSRGSSGNTIYF.

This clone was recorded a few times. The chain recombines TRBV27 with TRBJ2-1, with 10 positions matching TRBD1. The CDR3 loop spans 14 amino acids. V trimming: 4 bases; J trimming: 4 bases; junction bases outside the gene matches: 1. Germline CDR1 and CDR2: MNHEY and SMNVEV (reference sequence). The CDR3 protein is CASSWDRGYNEQFF. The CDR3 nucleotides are TGTGCCAGCAGTTGGGACAGGGGATACAATGAGCAGTTCTTC.

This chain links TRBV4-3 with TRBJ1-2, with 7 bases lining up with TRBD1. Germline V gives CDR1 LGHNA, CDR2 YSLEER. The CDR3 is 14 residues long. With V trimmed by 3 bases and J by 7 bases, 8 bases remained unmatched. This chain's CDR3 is CASSQIDREGGYTF. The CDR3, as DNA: TGCGCCAGCAGCCAGATTGACAGGGAGGGTGGCTACACCTTC.